This entry concerns a single T cell receptor (beta chain). Its binding antigen is unknown. Each CD8+ T cell subset was flow-sorted in triplicate, and approximately 280,000 cells per subset were placed directly into RLT lysis buffer. To keep memory contaminants out, a stringent definition of naive CD8+ T cells was applied: CD45RO-CCR7+CD27+CD95-. Peripheral blood mononuclear cells were isolated from buffy coats using standard density gradient centrifugation. A FACSAria III was used to flow-sort naive CD8+ T cells into CXCR3-negative and CXCR3-positive populations. Total RNA was extracted from sorted cells with an RNeasy Mini Kit. For CDR1 and CDR2, the germline V gene (reference sequence) lists DFQATT and SNEGSKA. Inclusive of the bounding cysteine and phenylalanine, the CDR3 is 15 residues long. No DNA sequence is on record. This specimen comes from a study of CXCR3-negative and CXCR3-positive naive CD8 T cells (dated by TCRdb to between 2018 and 2020). Some background on the complete study: In total, 130 million to 150 million TRB reads were obtained, which works out to roughly 1.5 +/- 0.3 million reads per library. Naive subsets from 5 or 6 donors and memory cells from 3 donors were included in the TRBV-TRBJ cluster analysis. Diversity and physicochemical repertoire analyses were performed on about a dozen donors pooled from two independent experiments. The research as a whole found: TRB CDR3s from CXCR3-positive naive cells showed higher hydrophobicity (lower Kidera factor 4), lower energy, and higher strength and volume indices than CXCR3-negative naive cells. Because surface CD5, which has been linked to self-reactivity in mice, was comparable between naive subsets, TCR interaction strength was also inferred from TRB CDR3 physicochemical properties. Freshly isolated PBMCs were used for most assays because CXCR3 expression went down partially after cryopreservation. Similar TRBV-TRBJ usage was shown by naive CXCR3-negative and CXCR3-positive cells from the same donor, whereas distinct patterns were shown by memory cells. Both naive subsets had comparably high repertoire diversity, while memory CD8+ T cells had much lower repertoire diversity.

Sequencing was carried out with a NextSeq 550. The Human TCR Profiling Kit (MiLaboratory) was used to make UMI-labeled 5' RACE TRB cDNA libraries. cDNA synthesis used the entire amount of extracted RNA, and PCR amplification then used the entire amount of cDNA produced. Libraries were prepared in parallel with an identical number of PCR cycles. From the authors' description of their analysis: About 50,000 +/- 10,000 unique UMI-labeled TRB cDNA molecules per library were extracted with MIGEC and MiXCR, with at least two reads per UMI required. An average of around 40,000 +/- 10,000 functional in-frame TRB CDR3 nucleotide clonotypes without stop codons was found per library. After downsampling to 5000 UMI-labeled TRB molecules per sample, diversity metrics, including normalized Shannon-Wiener and Chao1, were computed in VDJtools. VDJtools computed clonotype-size-weighted physicochemical properties of the central five CDR3 residues: interaction energy, strength, volume and Kidera factor 4. Reprocessed by TCRdb, the reads give a single entry per CDR3 protein sequence, without DNA. None of the V and J calls come from the authors' own analysis; TCRdb made them. The sample's clone listing holds fewer than 90,000 distinct CDR3 sequences. Less than 0.6% of the sample goes to the ten largest clones.

Sequenced input: naive CXCR3+ CD8+ T cells from blood. Taken with the paper, the label for cell subset or site translates to: CD45RO-CCR7+CD27+CD95- naive CD8+ T cells expressing CXCR3 (TNR3+). Recombination linked TRBV20-1 to TRBJ2-7; the TCRdb call, TRBD1, lacks DNA for checking. This receptor was obtained from a human donor in good health. Some clones in this sample may be carry-over from other donors' samples. CDR3 protein: CSALMQGPLVYEQYF.